This T cell receptor beta chain was sequenced during a study of OX40 agonist ivuxolimab in advanced cancers. General study points: Those patients achieving a partial response at 0.1-3.0 mg/kg showed among the lowest clonal expansion. The study did not work out the antigen specificity of the expanded peripheral T cells.

On this clone: Its cognate antigen is unknown.

Generated by immunoSEQ multiplex PCR, the TCRdb table keeps only in-frame clones and is missing some. Among around 70,000 clones listed, over 80% were seen once. Blood samples were obtained at baseline, cycle 4 day 1, and cycle 7 day 1. CDR1 is KGHSH and CDR2 is LQKENI in the germline V gene. The CDR3 has 15 residues. With 2 bases clipped from V and 9 bases from J, the junction kept 11 bases outside the gene matches. This chain connects TRBV18 to TRBJ2-7; 9 positions match TRBD1. The clonotype originates from an adult with an advanced solid tumor such as melanoma, head and neck, liver or kidney cancer. The specimen comprised CD4+ or CD8+ T cells sorted from blood, sampled in a trial of the OX40 agonist ivuxolimab. DNA of the CDR3: TGTGCCAGCTCACCAAACGGGACAGGGACCCTTACGCAGTACTTC. The encoded protein is CASSPNGTGTLTQYF.